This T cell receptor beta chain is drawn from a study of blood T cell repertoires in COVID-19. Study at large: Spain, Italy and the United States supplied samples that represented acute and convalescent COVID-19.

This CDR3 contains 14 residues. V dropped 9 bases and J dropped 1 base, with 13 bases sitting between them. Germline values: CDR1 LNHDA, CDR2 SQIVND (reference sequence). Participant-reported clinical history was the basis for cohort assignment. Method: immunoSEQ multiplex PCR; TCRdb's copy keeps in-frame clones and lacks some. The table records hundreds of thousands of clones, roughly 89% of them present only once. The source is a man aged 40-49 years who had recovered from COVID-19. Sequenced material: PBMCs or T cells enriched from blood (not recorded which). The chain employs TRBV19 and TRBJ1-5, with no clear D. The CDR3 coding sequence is TGTGCCAGCCGCTTAACGGGGAGCAATCAGCCCCAGCATTTT. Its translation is CASRLTGSNQPQHF.